Included here is one TCR beta chain sequence, with context. Antigen unknown. V shed 5 bases, J shed 0 bases, and the junction held 17 bases outside the gene matches. The CDR3 loop spans 19 amino acids. CDR1 DFQATT and CDR2 SNEGSKA come from the germline V gene (reference sequence). This record comes from a study of CD8 T cells in Susac syndrome. Overall study findings and caveats: The study recognized that its TCR sequencing and HLA analysis covered a relatively small number of individuals.

Sequencing of TCR beta was performed on blood CD8+ T cells and on blood CD4+ T cells. The multiple sclerosis controls were treatment-naive patients, and their relapsing-remitting disease was stable or active. The RNA, roughly 0.5 to 1 ug, was put through reverse transcription using random hexamers. Amplification of TCR beta CDR3 across 54 Vbeta and 13 Jbeta was performed with immunoSEQ multiplex PCR. TCRdb analysed the immunoSEQ multiplex PCR reads with MiXCR anew, one entry per CDR3 protein. The table records approximately 170,000 distinct CDR3 sequences, less than 95% of them present only once. Sequences were obtained from CD4+ T cells from PBMCs. The source is a human donor with multiple sclerosis. V is TRBV20-1 and J is TRBJ1-5; 9 bases line up with TRBD1. CDR3 sequence reads: CSARLIQGQGDYSNQPQHF. The CDR3 nucleotides are TGCAGTGCTCGGTTGATTCAGGGACAGGGCGATTATAGCAATCAGCCCCAGCATTTT.